This paragraph covers one T cell receptor beta chain sequence. The data belong to a study of blood T cell repertoires in COVID-19. Study-level background: Sites in the United States, Italy and Spain provided acute and convalescent COVID-19 samples.

V was shortened by 0 bases and J by 4 bases, with 9 bases between the two germline ends. The germline V gene encodes CDR1 SGHNT and CDR2 YYREEE (reference sequence). There are 14 residues in the CDR3. In the original analysis: Reference gene primer amplification yielded estimated nucleated cell counts. Libraries were prepared by immunoSEQ multiplex PCR; TCRdb keeps only in-frame clonotypes and omits some of them. That table supplies the V and J calls and clone size; D and trimming were determined from the DNA. The sample has around 260,000 clones, around 84% seen once; the top ten hold approximately 4.5%. Participants, about 18 to 90 years old, spanned fewer than 30 US areas. In assigning cohorts, the study relied on participant-reported clinical history.

This sequence was found in a man aged 30 to 39 with acute COVID-19. The rearrangement links TRBV5-4 to TRBJ2-3; D ambiguous. The sequencing sample was made of PBMCs or T cells enriched from blood (not recorded which). CDR3 sequence: CASSLGRFPDTQYF. CDR3 DNA: TGTGCCAGCAGCTTGGGTAGATTCCCAGATACGCAGTATTTT.